This T cell receptor (beta chain) is from a study of blood T cell repertoires in COVID-19. Study-level background: Samples representing acute and convalescent COVID-19 were sourced from the United States, Italy and Spain. T cells, B-cell-depleted T cells, or PBMCs provided the cDNA or gDNA that served as material.

Study processing details: Using reference gene primer amplification, nucleated cell counts were estimated. Profiled with immunoSEQ multiplex PCR; TCRdb holds only in-frame clones, not every one. Clone size and V and J calls were adopted from that table, with D and trimming inferred from the DNA. The sample has about 160,000 clones, 80% to 90% seen once; the top ten hold around 2.9%. Per the germline V gene, CDR1 is KGHDR and CDR2 is SFDVKD. Trimming removed 5 bases from V and 4 bases from J; junction bases left unmatched: 8. The CDR3 consists of 16 residues. What was sequenced was peripheral blood. This receptor was taken from a man in his sixties with acute or convalescent COVID-19. V is TRBV24-1 and J is TRBJ1-2; 11 bases fit TRBD1. This CDR3 is CATSARRDRGSYGYTF. Written as DNA, the CDR3 is TGTGCCACCAGTGCCCGACGGGACAGGGGGAGCTATGGCTACACCTTC.